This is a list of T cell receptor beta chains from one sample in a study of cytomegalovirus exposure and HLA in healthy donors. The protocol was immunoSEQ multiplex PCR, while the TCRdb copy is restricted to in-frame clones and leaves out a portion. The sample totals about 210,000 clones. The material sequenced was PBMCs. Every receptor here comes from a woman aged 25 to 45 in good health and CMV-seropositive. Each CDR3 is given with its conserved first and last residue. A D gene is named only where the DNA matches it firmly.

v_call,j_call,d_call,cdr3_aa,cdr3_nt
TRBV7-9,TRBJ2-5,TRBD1,CASSRDRGQETQYF,TGTGCCAGCAGCCGAGACAGGGGCCAAGAGACCCAGTACTTC
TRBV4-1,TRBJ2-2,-,CASSQDHGFPSGELFF,TGCGCCAGCAGCCAAGATCACGGGTTTCCTTCGGGGGAGCTGTTTTTT
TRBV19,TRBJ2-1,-,CASSAGQTYNEQFF,TGTGCCAGTAGTGCGGGACAGACCTACAATGAGCAGTTCTTC
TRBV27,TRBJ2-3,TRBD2,CASTSGGAWADTQYF,TGTGCCAGCACTAGCGGGGGGGCGTGGGCAGATACGCAGTATTTT
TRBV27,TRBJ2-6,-,CASRLQGLRAGANVLTF,TGTGCCAGCCGCCTACAGGGTCTCCGGGCTGGGGCCAACGTCCTGACTTTC
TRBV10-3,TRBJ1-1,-,CAISEASMNTEAFF,TGTGCCATCAGTGAGGCATCTATGAACACTGAAGCTTTCTTT
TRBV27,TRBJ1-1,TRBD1,CASSLGQGVTEAFF,TGTGCCAGCAGCTTAGGACAGGGGGTAACTGAAGCTTTCTTT
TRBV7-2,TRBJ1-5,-,CASSLTGRGNQPQHF,TGTGCCAGCAGCTTAACAGGAAGGGGAAATCAGCCCCAGCATTTT
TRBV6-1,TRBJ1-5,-,CASSGLDFSSQHF,TGTGCCAGCAGTGGCCTGGACTTCTCGTCCCAGCATTTT
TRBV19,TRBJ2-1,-,CASSIAGSGYDEQFF,TGTGCCAGTAGTATAGCGGGATCCGGTTACGATGAGCAGTTCTTC